The rows below give T cell receptor beta chains drawn from one sample of a study of identical twins. One entry per CDR3 protein, called by TCRdb with MiXCR from the 5' RACE reads. This sample has 500,000 to 550,000 distinct CDR3 sequences; about 20% occur once, and the top ten carry roughly 0.9%. These data were likewise used in another study, on T cells expressing NK-cell markers.

Sequenced: CD4+ T cells sorted from blood. The receptors were gathered from a woman aged 18-35 years in good health. Each CDR3 is given with its conserved first and last residue. A D gene is named only where the DNA matches it firmly. Clone size is shown for a subset of rows, as once, few, many or a class of expanded clone.

size: few
V: TRBV29-1
D: NA
J: TRBJ1-1
CDR3: CSVGIFVGDTEAFF
DNA: TGCAGCGTTGGTATCTTCGTTGGGGACACTGAAGCTTTCTTT

size: few
V: TRBV25-1
D: TRBD1
J: TRBJ1-5
CDR3: CASSETGGSQPQHF
DNA: TGTGCCAGCAGTGAGACAGGGGGGAGCCAGCCCCAGCATTTT

size: NA
V: TRBV5-1
D: NA
J: TRBJ1-1
CDR3: CASSLDNPGEEAFF
DNA: TGCGCCAGCAGCTTGGATAACCCCGGGGAGGAAGCTTTCTTT

size: few
V: TRBV20-1
D: NA
J: TRBJ1-5
CDR3: CSAQLGPGNQPQHF
DNA: TGCAGTGCTCAACTCGGGCCGGGCAATCAGCCCCAGCATTTT

size: NA
V: TRBV7-8
D: NA
J: TRBJ2-3
CDR3: CASSFSRVGRTDTQYF
DNA: TGTGCCAGCAGCTTCTCGCGGGTTGGTAGGACAGATACGCAGTATTTT

size: few
V: TRBV21-1
D: NA
J: TRBJ2-3
CDR3: CASILSGSRDTQYF
DNA: TGTGCCAGCATACTTAGCGGGAGCAGAGATACGCAGTATTTT

size: few
V: TRBV6-1
D: TRBD2
J: TRBJ2-4
CDR3: CASREREGSLLAKNIQYF
DNA: TGTGCCAGCAGGGAGCGGGAGGGCTCCCTTCTAGCCAAAAACATTCAGTACTTC

size: few
V: TRBV20-1
D: NA
J: TRBJ1-1
CDR3: CSARPGRANTEAFF
DNA: TGCAGTGCTAGGCCGGGACGGGCGAACACTGAAGCTTTCTTT

size: NA
V: TRBV10-3
D: TRBD1
J: TRBJ1-1
CDR3: CATGTGWSANTEAFF
DNA: TGTGCCACCGGGACAGGGTGGAGTGCGAACACTGAAGCTTTCTTT

size: NA
V: TRBV5-6
D: NA
J: TRBJ2-5
CDR3: CASTKVGGSQETQYF
DNA: TGTGCCAGCACCAAGGTTGGGGGGTCCCAAGAGACCCAGTACTTC

size: few
V: TRBV27
D: TRBD2
J: TRBJ2-7
CDR3: CASSLRAGWSYEQYF
DNA: TGTGCCAGCAGTTTACGAGCGGGGTGGTCTTACGAGCAGTACTTC

size: few
V: TRBV19
D: NA
J: TRBJ2-7
CDR3: CASSTGPGGRYEQYF
DNA: TGTGCCAGTAGTACCGGGCCCGGGGGCCGCTACGAGCAGTACTTC

size: NA
V: TRBV20-1
D: TRBD2
J: TRBJ2-1
CDR3: CSATQWGGNEQFF
DNA: TGCAGTGCCACCCAATGGGGGGGGAATGAGCAGTTCTTC

size: few
V: TRBV12-3/TRBV12-4
D: TRBD1
J: TRBJ1-2
CDR3: CASSLAGTGIYGYTF
DNA: TGTGCCAGCAGTTTAGCCGGGACAGGAATCTATGGCTACACCTTC

size: many
V: TRBV3-1
D: NA
J: TRBJ2-2
CDR3: CASSHGRGPRGELFF
DNA: TGTGCCAGCAGCCACGGACGGGGGCCGAGAGGGGAGCTGTTTTTT

size: few
V: TRBV2
D: NA
J: TRBJ2-3
CDR3: CASIGGHEYTQYF
DNA: TGTGCCAGCATTGGGGGACATGAGTATACGCAGTATTTT

size: many
V: TRBV10-3
D: NA
J: TRBJ1-1
CDR3: CAISEQTVFEAFF
DNA: TGTGCCATCAGTGAACAGACAGTATTTGAAGCTTTCTTT

size: many
V: TRBV20-1
D: NA
J: TRBJ2-1
CDR3: CSVNLYNEQFF
DNA: TGCAGTGTCAACCTTTACAATGAGCAGTTCTTC

size: NA
V: TRBV4-3
D: TRBD1
J: TRBJ2-7
CDR3: CASSQDRTGQGFGEQYF
DNA: TGCGCCAGCAGCCAAGATAGGACCGGACAGGGGTTTGGGGAGCAGTACTTC

size: NA
V: TRBV27
D: TRBD1
J: TRBJ1-1
CDR3: CASSLGTGGGRTEAFF
DNA: TGTGCCAGCAGTTTGGGCACAGGGGGCGGAAGAACTGAAGCTTTCTTT